This TCR beta chain was identified during a study of T cell responses to AZD1222 COVID-19 vaccine. Generated by immunoSEQ multiplex PCR, the TCRdb table keeps only in-frame clones and is missing some. The table includes roughly 36,000 clones, about 88% detected once. Germline loops: CDR1 MDHEN, CDR2 SYDVKM. CDR3 size: 16 residues. The chain couples TRBV28 to TRBJ2-4, with D unclear. This specimen was peripheral blood, taken on day 0 of AZD1222 vaccination. The source of this sequence is an adult in good health. CDR3 DNA: TGTGCGACCAAGGATCCACGGCGGTCGAACCTTAACATTCAGTACTTC. Its translation is CATKDPRRSNLNIQYF.